A selection of T cell receptor beta chains follows, all from one sample in a study of a mutant IDH1 vaccine in newly diagnosed glioma. The method was immunoSEQ multiplex PCR; TCRdb's version includes in-frame clones alone and lacks a portion of them. The profile shows about 92,000 clones, about 83% of them singletons. Sequenced here: PBMCs, sampled from a glioma patient treated with radiotherapy, temozolomide or both. All receptors derive from a woman between 45 and 60 years old with glioma. Both conserved end residues are part of each CDR3. Fields, in order: V gene, clone size, CDR3 length, D gene, J gene, CDR3 protein, CDR3 DNA. D genes are given only for firm matches. A clone size is listed for some rows: how often the clone was seen (once, few, many), or a class if it is expanded.

V: TRBV5-5; size: few; length: 12; D: .; J: TRBJ1-2; CDR3: CASSLEDYGYTF; DNA: TGTGCCAGCAGCTTAGAAGACTATGGCTACACCTTC
V: TRBV6-5; size: .; length: 14; D: .; J: TRBJ2-5; CDR3: CASSAQGFWETQYF; DNA: TGTGCCAGCAGTGCACAGGGATTTTGGGAGACCCAGTACTTC
V: TRBV6-5; size: .; length: 13; D: .; J: TRBJ2-7; CDR3: CASSFQLGYEQYF; DNA: TGTGCCAGCAGTTTCCAACTGGGATACGAGCAGTACTTC
V: TRBV19; size: .; length: 13; D: .; J: TRBJ1-1; CDR3: CASSVDVNTEAFF; DNA: TGTGCCAGTAGCGTCGACGTGAACACTGAAGCTTTCTTT
V: TRBV18; size: .; length: 14; D: TRBD1; J: TRBJ1-5; CDR3: CASSQDRAYQPQHF; DNA: TGTGCCAGCTCCCAGGACAGGGCCTATCAGCCCCAGCATTTT
V: TRBV7-6; size: .; length: 13; D: .; J: TRBJ2-7; CDR3: CASSLDGGHEQYF; DNA: TGTGCCAGCAGCTTGGATGGGGGCCACGAGCAGTACTTC
V: TRBV7-9; size: .; length: 16; D: .; J: TRBJ1-1; CDR3: CASSLGSGPSNTEAFF; DNA: TGTGCCAGCAGCTTAGGATCCGGCCCTTCGAACACTGAAGCTTTCTTT
V: TRBV30; size: .; length: 15; D: .; J: TRBJ2-7; CDR3: CAWSGSGRQRYEQYF; DNA: TGTGCCTGGAGTGGGTCAGGGAGGCAACGCTACGAGCAGTACTTC
V: TRBV30; size: .; length: 17; D: .; J: TRBJ1-4; CDR3: CAWSVPFVGATNEKLFF; DNA: TGTGCCTGGAGTGTACCCTTCGTCGGGGCAACTAATGAAAAACTGTTTTTT
V: TRBV7-2; size: .; length: 13; D: .; J: TRBJ2-7; CDR3: CASSAASSYEQYF; DNA: TGTGCCAGCAGCGCCGCCAGCTCCTACGAGCAGTACTTC
V: TRBV23-1; size: .; length: 14; D: TRBD1; J: TRBJ2-2; CDR3: CANPGGANTGELFF; DNA: TGCGCCAACCCAGGGGGCGCCAACACCGGGGAGCTGTTTTTT
V: TRBV5-5; size: .; length: 15; D: TRBD1; J: TRBJ1-2; CDR3: CASNQIGQGGYGYTF; DNA: TGTGCCAGCAACCAAATCGGGCAGGGGGGCTATGGCTACACCTTC
V: TRBV5-4; size: .; length: 15; D: .; J: TRBJ2-6; CDR3: CASTQGGRGANVLTF; DNA: TGTGCCAGCACCCAAGGGGGGCGGGGGGCCAACGTCCTGACTTTC
V: TRBV4-3; size: .; length: 13; D: .; J: TRBJ2-1; CDR3: CASSRQQGNEQFF; DNA: TGCGCCAGCAGCCGCCAGCAGGGGAATGAGCAGTTCTTC
V: TRBV5-1; size: once; length: 15; D: TRBD2; J: TRBJ2-3; CDR3: CASSSGTTSTDTQYF; DNA: TGCGCCAGCAGCTCCGGGACTACTAGCACAGATACGCAGTATTTT
V: TRBV19; size: once; length: 14; D: .; J: TRBJ1-1; CDR3: CASSLRQENTEAFF; DNA: TGTGCCAGTAGTCTACGACAGGAGAACACTGAAGCTTTCTTT
V: TRBV28; size: .; length: 13; D: .; J: TRBJ1-1; CDR3: CASSLRAYEGTFF; DNA: TGTGCCAGCAGTTTAAGGGCCTACGAAGGGACTTTCTTT
V: TRBV6-5; size: .; length: 14; D: TRBD1; J: TRBJ1-1; CDR3: CASIPGQMNTEAFF; DNA: TGTGCCAGCATCCCGGGACAGATGAACACTGAAGCTTTCTTT
V: TRBV27; size: few; length: 13; D: .; J: TRBJ2-2; CDR3: CASSLQGTGELFF; DNA: TGTGCCAGCAGTTTACAGGGCACCGGGGAGCTGTTTTTT
V: TRBV2; size: .; length: 13; D: .; J: TRBJ1-2; CDR3: CASSGVRSVGYTF; DNA: TGTGCCAGCAGTGGAGTCAGAAGCGTTGGCTACACCTTC
V: TRBV6-5; size: .; length: 12; D: .; J: TRBJ2-7; CDR3: CAARDTLYEQYF; DNA: TGTGCCGCCAGGGACACCCTATACGAGCAGTACTTC
V: TRBV25-1; size: .; length: 15; D: TRBD1; J: TRBJ1-3; CDR3: CASTDRVKAGNTIYF; DNA: TGTGCCAGCACCGACAGGGTCAAGGCTGGAAACACCATATATTTT
V: TRBV5-1; size: .; length: 13; D: .; J: TRBJ1-1; CDR3: CASSPEGGTEAFF; DNA: TGCGCCAGCAGCCCTGAGGGGGGCACTGAAGCTTTCTTT
V: TRBV6-5; size: once; length: 15; D: TRBD1; J: TRBJ1-6; CDR3: CASSRTGGMYSPLHF; DNA: TGTGCCAGCAGCAGGACAGGGGGCATGTATTCACCCCTCCACTTT
V: TRBV5-1; size: .; length: 16; D: .; J: TRBJ1-1; CDR3: CASSPVAGRSNTEAFF; DNA: TGCGCCAGCAGCCCCGTTGCCGGGCGGAGTAACACTGAAGCTTTCTTT
V: TRBV13; size: .; length: 14; D: TRBD1; J: TRBJ2-7; CDR3: CASSSRDRIYEQYF; DNA: TGTGCCAGCAGCTCCCGGGACAGAATTTACGAGCAGTACTTC
V: TRBV6-5; size: .; length: 15; D: TRBD1; J: TRBJ2-1; CDR3: CASSYSGQGGNEQFF; DNA: TGTGCCAGCAGTTACTCGGGACAGGGCGGCAATGAGCAGTTCTTC
V: TRBV29-1; size: .; length: 12; D: TRBD1; J: TRBJ1-2; CDR3: CSVTGTDYGYTF; DNA: TGCAGCGTAACCGGGACAGATTATGGCTACACCTTC
V: TRBV27; size: .; length: 14; D: .; J: TRBJ2-7; CDR3: CASSLGIAGYEQYF; DNA: TGTGCCAGCAGTTTAGGTATTGCAGGGTACGAGCAGTACTTC